The rows below give T cell receptor beta chains drawn from one sample of a study of blood T cell repertoires in COVID-19. Clones were read by immunoSEQ multiplex PCR, and TCRdb kept only the in-frame ones, dropping some. The data contain about 200,000 clones, approximately 87% of them singletons. Sequencing was carried out using peripheral blood. These receptors were obtained from a man aged 60-69 years who had recovered from COVID-19. Each CDR3 is given without its conserved first and last residue.

>TRBJ1-4|TRBV6-2/TRBV6-3
ASSRRQGTTNEKLF
>TRBJ1-3|TRBV28
ASSLEYSGNTIY
>TRBJ2-3|TRBV5-5
ASSPAGTSSDTQY
>TRBJ2-1|TRBV5-1
ASSLGGLAVNEQF
>TRBJ2-4|TRBV20-1
SARVSNIQY
>TRBJ1-1|TRBV7-8
ASSLDRGNTEAF
>TRBJ2-7|TRBV27
ASSPGQPAYEQY
>TRBJ1-2|TRBV12-3/TRBV12-4
ASTNGGMRGYT
>TRBJ1-1|TRBV27
ASSLQPRQGNTEAF
>TRBJ1-2|TRBV15
ATSSEGARIGYT
>TRBJ1-3|TRBV21-1
ASSKVRFVGHSGNTIY
>TRBJ2-1|TRBV15
ATRTSGPEQF
>TRBJ2-7|TRBV25-1
ASSSSGSAYEQY
>TRBJ2-1|TRBV19
ASSIAAGGTYNEQF
>TRBJ2-7|TRBV7-2
ASSFSGRSYEQY
>TRBJ2-3|TRBV19
ASSIGPAYTDTQY
>TRBJ1-1|TRBV29-1
SVVSPYTEAF
>TRBJ1-2|TRBV27
ASSRTGIGGYT
>TRBJ2-7|TRBV7-8
ASSPLARYEQY
>TRBJ1-6|TRBV3-1/TRBV3-2
ASSQYKGLNSPLH
>TRBJ2-2|TRBV6-5
ASSSPRRASPGELF
>TRBJ1-5|TRBV6-5
ASRRTVSNQPQH
>TRBJ1-4|TRBV30
AWSVPGAGNEKLF
>TRBJ2-3|TRBV6-2/TRBV6-3
ASSWPGTYTDTQY
>TRBJ2-1|TRBV6-5
ASTTGTSGRNEQF
>TRBJ2-3|TRBV29-1
SVVRGQASTDTQY
>TRBJ2-3|TRBV25-1
ASSLGTSGGARDTQY
>TRBJ1-2|TRBV29-1
SVAGQHYGYT
>TRBJ2-1|TRBV11-2
ASRQGFNEQF
>TRBJ2-7|TRBV19
ASSIRSTREQY
>TRBJ2-7|TRBV30
AWARDSLSYEQY
>TRBJ2-7|TRBV7-3
ASSGRGSSYEQY
>TRBJ1-5|TRBV3-1/TRBV3-2
ASSQGVNQPQH
>TRBJ2-3|TRBV5-4
ASSRTGRNTDTQY
>TRBJ2-1|TRBV29-1
SVERQGGNGQF